This T cell receptor (beta chain) is from a study of blood T cell repertoires in COVID-19. Study overall: The origin of the acute and convalescent COVID-19 samples was the United States, Italy and Spain. Sample material is recorded as cDNA or gDNA derived from T cells, B-cell-depleted T cells, or PBMCs.

The CDR3 sequence is 16 residues long. The trim removed 7 bases at V and 4 bases at J, leaving 14 bases unmatched. Germline values: CDR1 SGDLS, CDR2 YYNGEE. Authors' processing steps: Amplification from reference gene primers served as the basis for estimated nucleated cell counts. Only in-frame clones appear in the TCRdb table, and some are missing; sequencing was by immunoSEQ multiplex PCR. V and J calls and clone size are as listed in that table; D and trimming were resolved from the DNA. Seen here are 50,000 or so clones, roughly nine tenths observed once, and the top ten hold 3.5% to 4%. This chain links TRBV9 with TRBJ2-3; 8 nucleotides align to TRBD2. Material for sequencing was peripheral blood. The clonotype originates from a human donor in a cohort sampled during active COVID-19. CDR3 bases: TGTGCCAGCGCCCCGGGCCCGGGACTAGTTGCAGATACGCAGTATTTT. Translated: CASAPGPGLVADTQYF.